This is a list of T cell receptor beta chains from one sample in a study of blood T cell repertoires in COVID-19. Clones were read by immunoSEQ multiplex PCR, and TCRdb kept only the in-frame ones, dropping some. This table holds roughly 220,000 clones, roughly 90% found once. The source material was peripheral blood. These receptor sequences come from a man in his thirties or forties who had recovered from COVID-19. CDR3s include the opening cysteine and the closing phenylalanine or tryptophan. D genes are given only for firm matches. Clone sizes are given selectively: once, few, many, or a class where the clone is expanded.

abundance,d_gene,v_gene,len,j_gene,CDR3nt,CDR3aa
NA,NA,TRBV19,13,TRBJ2-3,TGTGCTACCTCCGGGACAAGCACAGATACGCAGTATTTT,CATSGTSTDTQYF
NA,NA,TRBV5-5,11,TRBJ1-1,TGTGCCAGCAGCAGTGGAGGTGAAGCTTTCTTT,CASSSGGEAFF
NA,NA,TRBV6-5,14,TRBJ1-2,TGTGCCAGCAGTTACTCGGGAGGGTATGATGGCTACACCTTC,CASSYSGGYDGYTF
NA,NA,TRBV19,16,TRBJ2-7,TGTGCCAGTAGTATAGATCTGCCAGGCAGCTCCTACGAGCAGTACTTC,CASSIDLPGSSYEQYF
NA,TRBD1,TRBV12-3/TRBV12-4,12,TRBJ1-1,TGTGCCAGCAGTTTGGACAGGGAAGAAGCTTTCTTT,CASSLDREEAFF
NA,TRBD1,TRBV5-6,15,TRBJ1-2,TGTGCCAGCAGCTCGGACAGGGGAAGACCTTATGGCTACACCTTC,CASSSDRGRPYGYTF
NA,NA,TRBV24-1,13,TRBJ2-5,TGTGCCACCACCCCCAGGGTGGTAGAGACCCAGTACTTC,CATTPRVVETQYF
NA,TRBD1,TRBV6-6,15,TRBJ1-2,TGTGCCAGCAGTACAAAAACCAAGGGGGCGCGTGGCTACACCTTC,CASSTKTKGARGYTF
NA,NA,TRBV6-5,15,TRBJ2-2,TGTGCCAGCACCCCAGGGGACGCAAACACCGGGGAGCTGTTTTTT,CASTPGDANTGELFF
NA,TRBD2,TRBV4-3,18,TRBJ2-3,TGCGCCAGCAGCCAAGAGCCGACTAGCTCTCTTTACACAGATACGCAGTATTTT,CASSQEPTSSLYTDTQYF
NA,TRBD2,TRBV10-3,16,TRBJ2-5,TGTGCCATCAGTGAGTCGGCTAGCGGGGGCAAAGAGACCCAGTACTTC,CAISESASGGKETQYF
NA,TRBD1,TRBV6-5,15,TRBJ1-2,TGTGCCAGCAGTTACGGGACAGGGGGAACTTATGGCTACACCTTC,CASSYGTGGTYGYTF
NA,NA,TRBV5-3,14,TRBJ2-7,TGTGCCAGAAGCTTGGATAACACCTCTGCCGAGCAGTACTTC,CARSLDNTSAEQYF
NA,NA,TRBV21-1,17,TRBJ1-2,TGTGCCAGCAGCACTACCGATCGACAGGGGAGAATGGATGGCTACACCTTC,CASSTTDRQGRMDGYTF
NA,NA,TRBV6-5,14,TRBJ1-5,TGTGCCAGCAGTATTCAAAGAAACGGTCAGCCCCAGCATTTT,CASSIQRNGQPQHF
NA,TRBD2,TRBV11-2,13,TRBJ2-7,TGTGCCAGCAGCTTAGAGCGGGGGTACGAGCAGTACTTC,CASSLERGYEQYF
NA,TRBD2,TRBV9,16,TRBJ2-7,TGTGCCAGCAGCCCCCACCTCGCGACGGGGGGTTACGAGCAGTACTTC,CASSPHLATGGYEQYF
NA,TRBD2,TRBV19,17,TRBJ2-3,TGTGCCAGTAGTCCCCGCCTTAGCGGGGGGGCAGAGGATACGCAGTATTTT,CASSPRLSGGAEDTQYF
NA,TRBD1,TRBV10-1,12,TRBJ1-5,TGCGCCAGCGGACAGGGAAATCAGCCCCAGCATTTT,CASGQGNQPQHF
NA,NA,TRBV19,13,TRBJ1-1,TGTGCCAGTAGTATAGTGGGCAGCACTGAAGCTTTCTTT,CASSIVGSTEAFF
NA,TRBD1,TRBV7-2,16,TRBJ2-1,TGTGCCAGCAGCGCCTGGACAGGGGCCCTATACAATGAGCAGTTCTTC,CASSAWTGALYNEQFF
NA,TRBD1,TRBV9,15,TRBJ1-6,TGTGCCAGCAGCACGTACAGGGGGCAGAATTCACCCCTCCACTTT,CASSTYRGQNSPLHF
once,NA,TRBV7-8,16,TRBJ1-3,TGTGCCAGCAGCTTAGGCGGCCTATCCTCTGGAAACACCATATATTTT,CASSLGGLSSGNTIYF
NA,TRBD2,TRBV9,16,TRBJ2-1,TGTGCCAGCAGCGTAGGGGTAGCGGGGGCACTAGGTGAGCAGTTCTTC,CASSVGVAGALGEQFF
NA,TRBD1,TRBV13,15,TRBJ1-1,TGTGCCAGCAGCCCCACTGACAGGGGGGACACTGAAGCTTTCTTT,CASSPTDRGDTEAFF
NA,NA,TRBV6-5,14,TRBJ1-1,TGTGCCAGCAGTTGGGACACTTTGAACACTGAAGCTTTCTTT,CASSWDTLNTEAFF
once,NA,TRBV10-3,13,TRBJ1-1,TGTGCCATCAGGGCCGATCCAAACACTGAAGCTTTCTTT,CAIRADPNTEAFF
once,NA,TRBV12-3/TRBV12-4,13,TRBJ1-1,TGTGCCAGCAGTTACACTGAGGCCACTGAAGCTTTCTTT,CASSYTEATEAFF
NA,NA,TRBV6-5,13,TRBJ1-2,TGTGCCAGCAGTTACGGGCAGAACTATGGCTACACCTTC,CASSYGQNYGYTF
NA,NA,TRBV5-1,12,TRBJ2-5,TGCGCCAGCAGGATTGATAGAGAGACCCAGTACTTC,CASRIDRETQYF
NA,NA,TRBV5-1,17,TRBJ1-1,TGCGCCAGCAGCTTGAGGTTTGGGGGGGACGTAAACACTGAAGCTTTCTTT,CASSLRFGGDVNTEAFF
NA,NA,TRBV5-6,11,TRBJ2-7,TGTGCCAGCAGTGTAACCGGGACTGCCGACTTC,CASSVTGTADF
NA,NA,TRBV19,13,TRBJ1-5,TGTGCCAGTAGTCTTCATTTCGGTCAGCCCCAGCATTTT,CASSLHFGQPQHF
NA,NA,TRBV3-1/TRBV3-2,13,TRBJ2-3,TGTGCCAGCAGCCAAGTTTTAACAGATACGCAGTATTTT,CASSQVLTDTQYF
NA,TRBD2,TRBV5-4,18,TRBJ2-1,TGTGCCAGCAGCTTGGAAGCGGGGGGCCTCGAAACCTACAATGAGCAGTTCTTC,CASSLEAGGLETYNEQFF
NA,TRBD2,TRBV4-1,17,TRBJ2-1,TGCGCCAGCAGCCAAGGGGCTACTAGCGGGGGTATAAATGAGCAGTTCTTC,CASSQGATSGGINEQFF
NA,TRBD2,TRBV18,13,TRBJ2-7,TGTGCCAGCTCGCCGGGGGGTACCTACGAGCAGTACTTC,CASSPGGTYEQYF
NA,NA,TRBV19,10,TRBJ1-4,TGTGCCAGTATGAATCGAGAGCTGTTTTTT,CASMNRELFF
once,NA,TRBV7-8,15,TRBJ1-4,TGTGCCAGCAGCTCCCCGAGGGGGGGGTTTGAAAAACTGTTTTTT,CASSSPRGGFEKLFF
NA,NA,TRBV9,15,TRBJ1-2,TGTGCCAGCAGCGTAGAAAAGGGGTGGAGCTATGGCTACACCTTC,CASSVEKGWSYGYTF
NA,NA,TRBV3-1/TRBV3-2,14,TRBJ1-1,TGTGCCAGCATTCACAGGGAAGCTGGCACTGAAGCTTTCTTT,CASIHREAGTEAFF
NA,TRBD2,TRBV11-3,16,TRBJ2-3,TGTGCCAGCAGCTTAAATAGCGGGGGGGCCGGAGATACGCAGTATTTT,CASSLNSGGAGDTQYF
few,TRBD1,TRBV5-1,14,TRBJ1-4,TGCGCCAGCAGCTTGGGGACAGGGAATGAAAAACTGTTTTTT,CASSLGTGNEKLFF
NA,NA,TRBV27,13,TRBJ1-1,TGTGCCAGCAGTTTAGTAGTGAACACTGAAGCTTTCTTT,CASSLVVNTEAFF
NA,TRBD1,TRBV20-1,11,TRBJ1-2,TGCAGTGCTAGAGGGACAGGGAGCTACACCTTC,CSARGTGSYTF
few,TRBD1,TRBV19,19,TRBJ1-2,TGTGCCAGTAGTATAAGGTATTGGCAGGGGGATTTTGGTTCGTATGGCTACACCTTC,CASSIRYWQGDFGSYGYTF
NA,NA,TRBV29-1,14,TRBJ1-2,TGCAGCGTTTGGGGGCCGCAGCCCAGCTATGGCTACACCTTC,CSVWGPQPSYGYTF
few,NA,TRBV15,15,TRBJ2-7,TGTGCCACCAGCAGAGAAATGGCGGGGCTGTACGAGCAGTACTTC,CATSREMAGLYEQYF
NA,NA,TRBV6-2/TRBV6-3,13,TRBJ1-2,TGTGCCAGCAGTTACTCCCGGGGAGGGAGCTACACCTTC,CASSYSRGGSYTF